These T cell receptor beta chains were read from a single sample in a study of blood T cell repertoires in COVID-19. Clones were read by immunoSEQ multiplex PCR, and TCRdb kept only the in-frame ones, dropping some. The repertoire has over 75,000 clones, 80% of them found once; the top ten carry 10%. The sample consisted of peripheral blood. All receptors come from an older woman with acute or convalescent COVID-19. The CDR3 runs from the conserved cysteine through the conserved F or W. A D gene is named only where the DNA matches it firmly. The listing skips clone size in some rows; elsewhere it reads once, few, many or a size class.

TRBV4-1	-	TRBJ2-7	16	few	TGCGCCAGCAGCCAAGATGAGCAGGTAGGCTCCTACGAGCAGTACTTC	CASSQDEQVGSYEQYF
TRBV14	TRBD2	TRBJ2-3	18	few	TGTGCCAGCAGCCCCTTAACTGGACTAGCGGGCCCCGGGGGTCCGCAGTATTTT	CASSPLTGLAGPGGPQYF
TRBV4-3	TRBD2	TRBJ2-2	18	-	TGCGCCAGCAGCCGTACACTAGCGGGGGCAGGGGACACCGGGGAGCTGTTTTTT	CASSRTLAGAGDTGELFF
TRBV18	TRBD1	TRBJ1-4	14	-	TGTGCCAGCTCAGAGGACAGGGGAGCGAAAAAACTGTTTTTT	CASSEDRGAKKLFF
TRBV12-3/TRBV12-4	TRBD1	TRBJ1-2	13	-	TGTGCCAGCAGTTTAGCAGGGGGCGATGGCTACACCTTC	CASSLAGGDGYTF
TRBV12-3/TRBV12-4	-	TRBJ2-2	13	-	TGTGCCAGCACCAACAGGGTGGTCGGGGAGCTGTTTTTT	CASTNRVVGELFF
TRBV12-3/TRBV12-4	-	TRBJ2-1	13	few	TGTGCCAGCAGGACTAGATTCAACGTTGAGCAGTTCTTC	CASRTRFNVEQFF
TRBV10-3	TRBD1	TRBJ1-5	15	-	TGTGCCATCAGTCCGGGACAGGGACTATATCAGCCCCAGCATTTT	CAISPGQGLYQPQHF
TRBV27	TRBD2	TRBJ2-1	15	-	TGTGCCAGCAGTTTAGCGGGAGGGCCGAGAAATGAGCAGTTCTTC	CASSLAGGPRNEQFF
TRBV5-8	-	TRBJ2-1	15	-	TGTGCCAGCAGCTTTAGGGGGGGCATTTACAATGAGCAGTTCTTC	CASSFRGGIYNEQFF
TRBV7-2	TRBD1	TRBJ1-6	18	-	TGTGCCAGCAGCGTGTTCTTCGTCGGACAGGGAAGGAATTCACCCCTCCACTTT	CASSVFFVGQGRNSPLHF
TRBV14	-	TRBJ2-3	13	few	TGTGCCAGCAGTGTAAGCGGCCCAGATACGCAGTATTTT	CASSVSGPDTQYF
TRBV27	TRBD1	TRBJ1-3	14	-	TGTGCCAGCAGTACCGACAGGGGTGGAAACACCATATATTTT	CASSTDRGGNTIYF
TRBV19	TRBD2	TRBJ2-3	15	-	TGTGCCAGTAGTATTTCACTAGCGAACACAGATACGCAGTATTTT	CASSISLANTDTQYF
TRBV7-3	TRBD1	TRBJ1-2	13	few	TGTGCCAGCAGCGTGACAGGGGTTCTTGGCTACACCTTC	CASSVTGVLGYTF
TRBV5-1	TRBD2	TRBJ2-5	14	-	TGCGCCAGCAGCCCGGGACTAGGGGTCGAGACCCAGTACTTC	CASSPGLGVETQYF
TRBV28	TRBD2	TRBJ2-7	15	few	TGTGCCAGCAAACTACGGACTAGCGAGTCCTACGAGCAGTACTTC	CASKLRTSESYEQYF
TRBV10-1	TRBD1	TRBJ2-2	17	-	TGCGCCCCCCACGACAGGGGGTTCAAACCGAACACCGGGGAGCTGTTTTTT	CAPHDRGFKPNTGELFF
TRBV2	-	TRBJ1-5	14	few	TGTGCCAGCAGTGACGGACAGAGCAATCAGCCCCAGCATTTT	CASSDGQSNQPQHF
TRBV3-1/TRBV3-2	TRBD1	TRBJ1-2	15	-	TGTGCCAGCAGCCTATCCGGGACAGGGTTGGATGGCTACACCTTC	CASSLSGTGLDGYTF